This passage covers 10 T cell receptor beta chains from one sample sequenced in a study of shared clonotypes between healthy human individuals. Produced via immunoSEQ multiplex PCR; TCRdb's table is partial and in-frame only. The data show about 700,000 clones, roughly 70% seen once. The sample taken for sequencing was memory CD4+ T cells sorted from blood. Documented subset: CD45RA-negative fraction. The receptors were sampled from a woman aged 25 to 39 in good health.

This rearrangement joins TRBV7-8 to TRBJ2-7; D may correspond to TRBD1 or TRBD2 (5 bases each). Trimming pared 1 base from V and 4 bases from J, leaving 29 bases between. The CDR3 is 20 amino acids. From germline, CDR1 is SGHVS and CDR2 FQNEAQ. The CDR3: CASSLESRAAGFAFGYEQYF. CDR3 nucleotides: TGTGCCAGCAGCTTAGAATCTCGAGCGGCAGGGTTCGCCTTTGGGTACGAGCAGTACTTC.

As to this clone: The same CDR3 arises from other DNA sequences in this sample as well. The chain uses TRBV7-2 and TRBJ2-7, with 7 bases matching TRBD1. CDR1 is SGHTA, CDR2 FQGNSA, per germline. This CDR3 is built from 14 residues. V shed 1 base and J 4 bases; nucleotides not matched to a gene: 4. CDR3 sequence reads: CASSLVGTVYEQYF. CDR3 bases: TGTGCCAGCAGCTTAGTAGGGACAGTGTACGAGCAGTACTTC.

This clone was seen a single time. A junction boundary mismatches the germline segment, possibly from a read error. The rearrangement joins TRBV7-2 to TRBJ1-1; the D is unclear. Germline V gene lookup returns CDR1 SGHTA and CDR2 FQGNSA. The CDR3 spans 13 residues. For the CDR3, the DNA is TGTGCCAGCAGTTTAGACCCGAACACTGAAGCTTTCTTT. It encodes CASSLDPNTEAFF.

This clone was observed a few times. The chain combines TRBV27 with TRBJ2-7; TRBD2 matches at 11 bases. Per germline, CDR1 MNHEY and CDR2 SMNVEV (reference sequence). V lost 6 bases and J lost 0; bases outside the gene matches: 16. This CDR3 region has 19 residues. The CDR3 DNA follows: TGTGCCAGCAGACTGGGGCGACTAGCGGGACTAAGGAGCTCCTACGAGCAGTACTTC. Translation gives CASRLGRLAGLRSSYEQYF.

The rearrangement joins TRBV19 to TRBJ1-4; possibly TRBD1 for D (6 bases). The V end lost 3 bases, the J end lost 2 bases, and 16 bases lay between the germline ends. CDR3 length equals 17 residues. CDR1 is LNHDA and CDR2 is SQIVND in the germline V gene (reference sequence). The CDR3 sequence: CASSIWPPRGTNEKLFF. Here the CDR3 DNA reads TGTGCCAGTAGTATTTGGCCTCCAAGGGGGACTAATGAAAAACTGTTTTTT.

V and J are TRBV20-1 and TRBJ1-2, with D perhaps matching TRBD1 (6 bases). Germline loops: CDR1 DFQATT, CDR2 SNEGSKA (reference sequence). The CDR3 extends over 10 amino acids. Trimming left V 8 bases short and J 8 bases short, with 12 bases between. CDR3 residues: CSTKGGGYTF. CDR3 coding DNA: TGCAGTACCAAGGGGGGCGGCTACACCTTC.

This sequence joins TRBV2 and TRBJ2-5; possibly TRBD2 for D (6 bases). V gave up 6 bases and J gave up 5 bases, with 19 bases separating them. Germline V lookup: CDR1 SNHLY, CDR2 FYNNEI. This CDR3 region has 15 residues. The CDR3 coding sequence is TGTGCCAGCAGGCCTTTAGCGGCCGTAGTGGAGACCCAGTACTTC. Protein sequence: CASRPLAAVVETQYF.

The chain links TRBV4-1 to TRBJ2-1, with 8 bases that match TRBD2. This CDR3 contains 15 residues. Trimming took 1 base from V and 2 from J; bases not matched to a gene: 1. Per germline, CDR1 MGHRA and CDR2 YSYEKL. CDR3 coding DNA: TGCGCCAGCAGCCAAGGTAGCGGGACCTACAATGAGCAGTTCTTC. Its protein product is CASSQGSGTYNEQFF.

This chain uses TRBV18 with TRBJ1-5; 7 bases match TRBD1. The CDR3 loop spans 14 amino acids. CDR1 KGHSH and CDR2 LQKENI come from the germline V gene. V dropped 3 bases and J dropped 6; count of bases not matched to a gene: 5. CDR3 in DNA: TGTGCCAGCTCACCTCAGGGGGAAGGTCAGCCCCAGCATTTT. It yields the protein CASSPQGEGQPQHF.

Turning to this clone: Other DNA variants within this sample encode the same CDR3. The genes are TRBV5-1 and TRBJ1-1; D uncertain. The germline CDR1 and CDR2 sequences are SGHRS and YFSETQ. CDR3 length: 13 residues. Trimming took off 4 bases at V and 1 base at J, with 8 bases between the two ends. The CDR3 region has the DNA TGCGCCAGCAGCATAGACGGGAACACTGAAGCTTTCTTT. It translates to CASSIDGNTEAFF.